This T cell receptor beta chain was obtained from a study of metastatic and nonmetastatic thyroid tumors. Study information: Blood and tumor or nodule tissue repertoires from malignant and benign thyroid patients were compared.

No patient had received any treatment before thyroid surgery. V lost 7 bases, J lost 2 bases, and 4 bases stayed unmatched. Germline CDR1 is MNHNS and CDR2 is SASEGT. The CDR3 extends over 14 amino acids. Authors' processing steps: Building a distant-metastasis classifier for papillary thyroid cancer drew on CDR3 differences across clinicopathological groups. TCRdb re-called clones via MiXCR from the PCR reads. TCRdb, not the original authors, processed these V and J calls. The sample carries roughly 34,000 clones, 35% to 45% recorded once. There are a few counts of this clone. The sample taken for sequencing was tumor tissue. This chain connects TRBV6-1 to TRBJ1-3; 8 bases map to TRBD1. The receptor's source is a female donor with papillary thyroid cancer or a benign thyroid nodule (not recorded which). Some clones in this sample may be carry-over from other donors' samples. CDR3 nucleotide sequence: TGTGCCAGCAAGGTGGACAGGGCTGGAAACACCATATATTTT. Translated: CASKVDRAGNTIYF.